The entry below gives a single T cell receptor (beta chain) sequence along with its context. The antigen remains unidentified. This entry comes from a study of blood T cells in healthy people across ages. Study results and caveats: More naive CD4+ cells and higher diversity marked long-lived donors relative to aged donors. Age showed a roughly linear inverse relationship with TCR beta diversity per million T cells.

This CDR3 is 15 amino acids long. From germline, CDR1 is MDHEN and CDR2 SYDVKM. V dropped 2 bases and J dropped 4 bases, with 13 bases sitting between them. A J-beta primer mix and a sample-barcoded 5' primer were used in a second PCR of roughly 6 to 12 cycles. Tagging of each cDNA molecule was performed by a template-switch adaptor with 12 random nucleotides. Each of the samples gave a minimum of 3 million paired-end reads that contained CDR3. MiXCR was run by TCRdb on the 5' RACE reads, yielding one entry per CDR3 protein. The sample lists about 730,000 distinct CDR3 sequences, roughly 43% seen once, with 20% to 25% in the top ten.

The sample taken for sequencing was blood. The TCR comes from a woman in her sixties or seventies in good health. The chain carries TRBV28 and TRBJ2-3; D might be TRBD1 (6 bases). DNA for the CDR3: TGTGCCAGCAGTTTAAGGCAGGGGATCGCAGATACGCAGTATTTT. Its protein product is CASSLRQGIADTQYF. Using reference TRBV28 and TRBJ2-3 for the parts outside the CDR3, the full variable domain is DVKVTQSSRYLVKRTGEKVFLECVQDMDHENMFWYRQDPGLGLRLIYFSYDVKMKEKGDIPEGYSVSREKKERFSLILESASTNQTSMYLCASSLRQGIADTQYFGPGTRLTVL.